A selection of T cell receptor beta chains follows, all from one sample in a study of CXCR3-negative and CXCR3-positive naive CD8 T cells. TCRdb re-called the 5' RACE reads and shows each CDR3 protein once, DNA omitted. Across around 60,000 distinct CDR3 sequences, the top ten clones capture less than 0.85% of the sample. The sample consisted of naive CXCR3+ CD8+ T cells from blood. These receptors were obtained from a human donor in good health. Some clones in this sample may be carry-over from other donors' samples. CDR3s include the opening cysteine and the closing phenylalanine or tryptophan. Fields, in order: J gene, V gene, CDR3 protein.

>TRBJ2-3|TRBV7-9
CASLNPQSGDTQYF
>TRBJ2-7|TRBV11-2
CASSWVRQGLEQYF
>TRBJ2-7|TRBV12-3/TRBV12-4
CASSPPGHEQYF
>TRBJ2-1|TRBV5-6
CASSDGQGRTTSSYNEQFF
>TRBJ2-1|TRBV10-3
CAISEHGLGGEGHNEQFF
>TRBJ1-6|TRBV4-3
CASSQDTGRHSPLHF
>TRBJ2-2|TRBV25-1
CASKPGTGELVF
>TRBJ2-5|TRBV7-7
CASSLVYLPDQTQYF
>TRBJ2-7|TRBV6-5
CASRQLGAYEQYF
>TRBJ1-1|TRBV7-9
CASSQNPGPIRETFF
>TRBJ2-1|TRBV4-3
CASCQDRDSGGNNNEQFF
>TRBJ2-2|TRBV12-3/TRBV12-4
CASSTPRGGLTGELFF
>TRBJ1-1|TRBV6-6
CASNGLSTEAFF
>TRBJ2-7|TRBV30
CAWSTGTGDYEQYF
>TRBJ1-1|TRBV7-9
CASSPTGATEAFF
>TRBJ2-1|TRBV7-2
CASSLTSGEGSYNEQFF
>TRBJ1-1|TRBV7-3
CASSLTARTEAFF
>TRBJ2-7|TRBV4-2
CASSQEAGTISYEQYF
>TRBJ2-1|TRBV27
CASSLSNRLYNEQFF
>TRBJ2-7|TRBV7-2
CASSFGSSGNEQYF
>TRBJ1-3|TRBV29-1
CSVSAGILSGNTIYF
>TRBJ2-1|TRBV3-1
CASSQEGGGYNEQFF
>TRBJ2-3|TRBV7-2
CASSLLLDTQYF
>TRBJ2-1|TRBV20-1
CSAPPGTSNLHEQFF
>TRBJ2-5|TRBV28
CASRKPEGFLAGQETQYF
>TRBJ2-2|TRBV6-4
CASSAATGGDNTGELFF
>TRBJ2-7|TRBV29-1
CSVMRVADEQYF
>TRBJ1-5|TRBV5-1
CASSPLNGFNQPQHF
>TRBJ2-2|TRBV4-3
CASSQGSGTRTGELFF
>TRBJ2-3|TRBV7-3
CASSLAGSHDTQYF
>TRBJ1-5|TRBV7-9
CASSLAGVGNQPQHF
>TRBJ1-1|TRBV12-3/TRBV12-4
CASTQGTGTEAFF
>TRBJ1-5|TRBV7-2
CASSGTGGGQPQHF
>TRBJ2-7|TRBV20-1
CSARDLSGGPYEQYF
>TRBJ2-7|TRBV20-1
CSAVQGGRDEQYF
>TRBJ1-2|TRBV2
CASSEGSKLSGYTF
>TRBJ2-7|TRBV11-2
CASSLGFWQTPSYEQYF
>TRBJ2-3|TRBV6-2/TRBV6-3
CASSWGLVPDTQYF
>TRBJ2-7|TRBV20-1
CSARRPSAGGYEQYF
>TRBJ1-1|TRBV6-5
CASSYSNGQAFF
>TRBJ2-7|TRBV7-9
CASSFGVAGLSYEQYF
>TRBJ2-4|TRBV6-6
CASNVASTIAKNIQYF
>TRBJ2-7|TRBV7-7
CASSPVGQAFYEQYF
>TRBJ2-1|TRBV28
CASSPGRRIFF
>TRBJ2-3|TRBV7-8
CASSFTWGASTDTQYF
>TRBJ2-7|TRBV12-3/TRBV12-4
CASSSPQRGSILSSYEQYF
>TRBJ2-5|TRBV7-9
CASSLTPSLAGETQYF
>TRBJ2-3|TRBV7-9
CASSQEDRGATDTQYF
>TRBJ1-1|TRBV7-9
CASSATGEFYTEAFF
>TRBJ2-5|TRBV4-1
CASSQDRQEETQYF
>TRBJ1-4|TRBV6-6
CASSPQPTYPREKLFF
>TRBJ2-3|TRBV24-1
CATSGPLSTDTQYF
>TRBJ2-7|TRBV28
CASSFSDRTSYEQYF
>TRBJ1-2|TRBV7-9
CASSLGAADYGYTF
>TRBJ2-7|TRBV5-5
CASIGGPNTAIYEQYF
>TRBJ2-4|TRBV6-2/TRBV6-3
CASKPGQGSIQYF